This T cell receptor (beta chain) was sequenced during a study of shared clonotypes between healthy human individuals. Whole-study results and caveats: The study found lower generation probabilities in non-shared clonotypes than in those shared by all four donors.

V gave up 0 bases and J gave up 0 bases, with 9 bases separating them. This CDR3 is built from 16 residues. The V gene's germline CDR1 is SGDLS and CDR2 YYNGEE. Remarks on this clone: Its antigen is not known.

For sorted subsets, 150 to 250 ng DNA per replicate equaled approximately 30,000 T cell genomes. The protocol was immunoSEQ multiplex PCR, while the TCRdb copy is restricted to in-frame clones and leaves out a portion. Of approximately 2,000,000 clones in the sample, around 93% were seen once. As defined, naive CD8 cells were CD45RO-negative and positively selected for CCR7, with terminally differentiated effector memory CD45RA+ cells excluded. The V and J genes are TRBV9 and TRBJ2-2; the D gene is possibly TRBD2 (6 bases). This TCR derives from a man aged 18 to 30 in good health. Some clones in this sample may be carry-over from other donors' samples. Sequencing was carried out using naive CD8+ T cells from PBMCs. Written as DNA, the CDR3 is TGTGCCAGCAGCGTAGCTTGGGGGGCGAACACCGGGGAGCTGTTTTTT. Its translation: CASSVAWGANTGELFF. The full variable domain, rest sourced from reference TRBV9 and TRBJ2-2, is DSGVTQTPKHLITATGQRVTLRCSPRSGDLSVYWYQQSLDQGLQFLIQYYNGEERAKGNILERFSAQQFPDLHSELNLSSLELGDSALYFCASSVAWGANTGELFFGEGSRLTVL.